This passage covers 13 T cell receptor beta chains from one sample sequenced in a study of T cells expressing NK-cell markers. After re-calling the 5' RACE reads, TCRdb lists one entry per CDR3 protein, DNA absent. The sample's table shows 150,000 to 180,000 distinct CDR3 sequences. Sequencing was done on a sample of blood T cells: a sorted CD56 or NKG2C T cell subset, CD4+ or CD8+ T cells, or bulk PBMC T cells (not recorded which). These receptors were obtained from a woman in her forties or fifties in good health.

This rearrangement joins TRBV4-1 to TRBJ1-5; there is no DNA to check the TCRdb D call of TRBD1. Germline values: CDR1 MGHRA, CDR2 YSYEKL. The CDR3 has 15 amino acids. CDR3 loop: CASSQAQGGNQPQHF.

The chain recombines TRBV29-1 with TRBJ1-2. The CDR3 has 14 amino acids. Germline V gene lookup returns CDR1 SQVTM and CDR2 ANQGSEA. This chain's CDR3 is CSVVTQIPNYGYTF.

The chain links TRBV20-1 to TRBJ2-7. The CDR3 runs to 16 residues. The germline CDR1 and CDR2 sequences are DFQATT and SNEGSKA (reference sequence). The chain's CDR3 is CSARDLSGLRSYEQYF.

The V gene is TRBV20-1, the J gene TRBJ1-5; TCRdb picks TRBD1, but there is no DNA to check that call. Germline CDR1 is DFQATT and CDR2 is SNEGSKA (reference sequence). CDR3 size: 13 residues. The CDR3 here is CSATAGVSQPQHF.

The chain carries TRBV7-8 and TRBJ2-7. The CDR3 is 13 amino acids. Germline loops: CDR1 SGHVS, CDR2 FQNEAQ. The chain's CDR3 is CASSPGSIYEQYF.

The chain combines TRBV4-1 with TRBJ2-7. The CDR3 has 12 amino acids. Looked up from germline, CDR1 is MGHRA and CDR2 is YSYEKL. CDR3: CASMASGNEQYF.

The chain joins TRBV6-5 to TRBJ2-2; with no DNA, the TCRdb D assignment of TRBD2 cannot be verified. The CDR3 consists of 14 residues. In germline, CDR1 is MNHEY, CDR2 SVGAGI. The CDR3 protein is CAIGDTRNTGELFF.

This chain joins TRBV20-1 and TRBJ2-1; TCRdb designates TRBD2, a call that cannot be tested without DNA. The CDR3 runs to 16 residues. Looked up from germline, CDR1 is DFQATT and CDR2 is SNEGSKA (reference sequence). CDR3 sequence: CSARDRGSGSWSEQFF.

This chain links TRBV11-2 with TRBJ1-3; there is no DNA to check the TCRdb D call of TRBD1. Germline CDR1 is SGHAT and CDR2 is FQNNGV. This CDR3 is 14 amino acids long. The CDR3 sequence is CASSDRAKGNTIYF.

The chain has TRBV7-9 and TRBJ1-3. Germline V gene sequence: CDR1 SEHNR, CDR2 FQNEAQ (reference sequence). The CDR3 totals 15 residues. This chain's CDR3 is CASSSTRRERNTIYF.

The chain uses TRBV27 and TRBJ2-2. The V gene's germline CDR1 is MNHEY and CDR2 SMNVEV (reference sequence). This CDR3 spans 13 amino acids. The CDR3 loop reads CASSSRLGGELFF.

V gene TRBV27 combines with J gene TRBJ2-7; TCRdb's D call, TRBD2, is unchecked because there is no DNA. This CDR3 is built from 15 residues. CDR1 MNHEY and CDR2 SMNVEV come from the germline V gene (reference sequence). CDR3 region: CASSSLAGGSYEQYF.

The chain couples TRBV20-1 to TRBJ2-5; without DNA, the TCRdb call of TRBD1 cannot be checked. The V gene's germline CDR1 is DFQATT and CDR2 SNEGSKA (reference sequence). The CDR3 totals 14 residues. CDR3 loop: CSARDLQGSETQYF.